This TCR beta chain came from a study of control samples from healthy donors and cancer patients. Here immunoSEQ multiplex PCR was the method, and the copy in TCRdb shows in-frame clones only, minus some. The sample holds about 74,000 clones, approximately 90% seen once. The CDR3 extends over 16 amino acids. Germline CDR1 and CDR2: LNHDA and SQIVND (reference sequence). Trimming at V came to 3 bases and at J to 1 base, leaving 4 bases not matched to a gene. The sequenced sample was blood. The TCR sequence derives from a woman aged 45-59 years in good health. The genes are TRBV19 and TRBJ2-1; TRBD1 matches 9 bases. This CDR3 reads CASSITGGGSYNEQFF. In nucleotides, the CDR3 is TGTGCCAGTAGTATTACAGGGGGCGGTTCCTACAATGAGCAGTTCTTC.